This paragraph covers one TCR beta chain sequence. The antigen remains undetermined. The study sequenced TCR beta in blood CD8+ and CD4+ T cells. Through negative isolation, CD4+ and CD8+ T cells were obtained, while TEMRA cells were enriched using FACS. The sample belongs to a study of CD8 T cells in Susac syndrome. Overall study findings and caveats: The study recognized that the number of individuals in its TCR sequencing and HLA analysis was relatively small.

The CDR3 is 15 amino acids. With V trimmed by 2 bases and J by 3 bases, 7 bases remained unmatched. Germline loops: CDR1 GTSNPN, CDR2 SVGIG (reference sequence). Reverse transcription of roughly 0.5 to 1 ug RNA was performed with random hexamers. immunoSEQ multiplex PCR amplified TCR beta CDR3 across 54 Vbeta, 13 Jbeta. TCRdb analysed the immunoSEQ multiplex PCR reads with MiXCR anew, one entry per CDR3 protein. The table shows about 300,000 distinct CDR3 sequences, with 89% occurring only once. This sequence was found in a human donor with multiple sclerosis. Sequenced: CD8+ T cells from PBMCs. The chain recombines TRBV30 with TRBJ2-3, with 8 bases fitting TRBD2. The CDR3 coding sequence is TGTGCCTGGAGTACTGTCGGGGGGGCGACAGATACGCAGTATTTT. Its translation is CAWSTVGGATDTQYF.